This T cell receptor beta chain comes out of a study of a mutant IDH1 vaccine in newly diagnosed glioma (dated by TCRdb to the early 2020s). Regarding the complete study: Across visits V03 through V10, patients got a total of eight vaccinations, given in weeks 1, 3, 5, 7, 11, 15, 19 and 23. Before enrollment, most patients had been given radiochemotherapy with temozolomide as standard therapy, while the rest had received either radiotherapy alone or temozolomide alone. The roughly 33 treated patients were roughly 62% male and 37.5% female, with a mean age of around 40 years. Longitudinal TCRB deep sequencing was done for about two dozen treated patients, wherever samples were available for exploratory analyses. Vaccination began 4-6 weeks after radiotherapy alone, or alongside temozolomide cycles in the chemotherapy-containing groups. Peripheral blood samples were drawn at six visits, namely V03 (baseline), V05, V07, V10, V12 and V13.

What the time point label conveys for this sample: week 5, during vaccination. Each vaccine dose was 300 ug of a 20-mer mutant IDH1 peptide in Montanide, given subcutaneously with topical imiquimod. The donors had newly diagnosed IDH1-mutant astrocytomas of WHO grade 3 or 4 that showed loss of nuclear ATRX. The samples were drawn from NOA16, a multicentre, single-arm, open-label phase I trial in Germany that tested a mutant IDH1 peptide vaccine in humans for the first time. Genomic DNA for TCRB sequencing was extracted from EDTA blood using the DNeasy Blood and Tissue Kit. The investigation overall reported the following: Vaccine-induced immune responses across multiple MHC alleles were detected in 93.3% of patients. Pseudoprogression appeared unrelated to alterations in the top peripheral T cell clonotypes detected by TCRB sequencing. PBMC samples for TCRB deep sequencing were selected based on availability. According to the authors, sample limitations meant that analyses of patient blood samples could not be reproduced.

CDR1 and CDR2 are read off the germline V gene (reference sequence) as LNHDA and SQIVND. Measured from the cysteine to the phenylalanine, the CDR3 is 15 residues long. Just the 45-base CDR3 DNA is kept, in frame starting at base 1. Germline trimming amounts to 5 bases on V and 6 bases on J, with 10 as the count of junction bases outside the gene matches. The library was made by the immunoSEQ multiplex PCR assay. The hsTCRB Kit was used according to the manufacturer's protocol to amplify rearranged TCR beta chain sequences. Sequencing of TCRB libraries was carried out on an Illumina MiSeq. The study's processing was this. The proprietary platform of the kit vendor was used for demultiplexing, trimming and gene mapping. TCRdb retrieved this table from immuneACCESS and kept in-frame rearrangements only. Not all clones are present; in checked studies, unresolved V genes account for under half, and no reason is known for the remainder. The D gene and trimming were derived from the DNA, and the V and J assignments and clone size from that table. This sample comprises 35,000 to 45,000 clones, roughly 81% of them detected only once. In total, the top ten clones hold about 12% of the sample.

To note about this clone: No cognate antigen has been identified for it. Nothing much larger sits one base from this clone, and base qualities are not available.

The source material was PBMCs, sampled from a glioma patient whose treatment included an IDH1 peptide vaccine. This sequence originates from a man aged 45-65 years with glioma. The V and J segments used are TRBV19 and TRBJ2-5; TRBD1 matches 9 bases in the middle. The CDR3 here reads CASSPSGQGGKTQYF. The DNA sequence follows: TGTGCCAGTAGTCCGTCGGGACAGGGAGGGAAGACCCAGTACTTC.